The rows below give T cell receptor beta chains drawn from one sample of a study of blood T cell repertoires in COVID-19. Libraries were prepared by immunoSEQ multiplex PCR; TCRdb keeps only in-frame clonotypes and omits some of them. The sample gives about 40,000 clones, about 88% of which show up once; roughly 13% is in the top ten. The sequencing sample was made of peripheral blood. Source of these receptors: a human donor in a cohort sampled during active COVID-19. CDR3s include the opening cysteine and the closing phenylalanine or tryptophan. The order of the fields is clone size, D gene, J gene, V gene, CDR3 protein, CDR3 DNA. D genes are given only for firm matches. Not all rows give a size; the values are once, few, many and, for expanded clones, a class.

>once|-|TRBJ2-7|TRBV2
CASSGGAGKEQYF
TGTGCCAGCAGTGGCGGCGCGGGGAAGGAGCAGTACTTC
>-|TRBD1|TRBJ2-2|TRBV19
CASKGQGANTGELFF
TGTGCCAGTAAGGGACAGGGGGCGAACACCGGGGAGCTGTTTTTT
>-|-|TRBJ1-5|TRBV6-5
CASSYSGVSNQPQHF
TGTGCCAGCAGTTACTCCGGAGTTAGCAATCAGCCCCAGCATTTT
>medium-sized|TRBD2|TRBJ2-1|TRBV7-9
CASSPRLAGGYNEQFF
TGTGCCAGCAGCCCTAGACTAGCGGGGGGCTACAATGAGCAGTTCTTC
>-|TRBD1|TRBJ2-7|TRBV10-3
CAIRGRGRGEQYF
TGTGCCATCAGGGGCAGGGGGCGAGGCGAGCAGTACTTC
>-|TRBD2|TRBJ2-5|TRBV5-6
CASSLAGVAGGQETQYF
TGTGCCAGCAGCTTGGCCGGGGTAGCGGGGGGGCAAGAGACCCAGTACTTC
>once|TRBD1|TRBJ1-1|TRBV5-1
CASSLLSGQGYTEAFF
TGCGCCAGCAGCTTGCTTTCGGGACAGGGTTACACTGAAGCTTTCTTT
>-|-|TRBJ2-5|TRBV18
CASSPSDRPETQYF
TGTGCCAGCTCACCATCCGACAGACCAGAGACCCAGTACTTC
>-|-|TRBJ1-1|TRBV18
CASSPPSRQGEAFF
TGTGCCAGCTCACCACCGTCTCGTCAGGGGGAAGCTTTCTTT
>-|TRBD2|TRBJ2-7|TRBV10-3
CAISALSLRGGSLVGGQYF
TGTGCCATCAGTGCACTTAGTCTTCGGGGGGGCTCCCTCGTCGGCGGGCAGTACTTC
>-|TRBD1|TRBJ2-7|TRBV2
CASRGQGYEQYF
TGTGCCAGCAGGGGACAGGGCTACGAGCAGTACTTC
>-|-|TRBJ2-5|TRBV6-5
CASSPNRDQGETQYF
TGTGCCAGCAGTCCCAACAGGGACCAGGGGGAGACCCAGTACTTC
>-|-|TRBJ2-2|TRBV18
CASSTGLLNTGELFF
TGTGCCAGCTCAACGGGACTCCTGAACACCGGGGAGCTGTTTTTT
>-|-|TRBJ2-7|TRBV5-1
CASSTNLASVYEQYF
TGCGCCAGCAGCACGAACCTAGCGTCTGTTTACGAGCAGTACTTC
>-|-|TRBJ2-5|TRBV5-1
CASSLGLPQETQYF
TGCGCCAGCAGCCTGGGACTCCCCCAAGAGACCCAGTACTTC
>few|TRBD1|TRBJ1-4|TRBV10-3
CAIGRDRDLFF
TGTGCCATCGGGCGGGACAGGGATCTGTTTTTT
>-|TRBD1|TRBJ1-3|TRBV2
CASSVGQGSNTIYF
TGTGCCAGCAGTGTGGGACAGGGGTCAAACACCATATATTTT
>-|-|TRBJ1-4|TRBV7-2
CASSLVAGKLFF
TGTGCCAGCAGCTTAGTGGCGGGAAAACTGTTTTTT
>once|-|TRBJ1-5|TRBV28
CASSFSSDQPQHF
TGTGCCAGCAGTTTTTCGTCTGATCAGCCCCAGCATTTT
>-|TRBD2|TRBJ2-1|TRBV5-1
CASSFGTSGSSQFF
TGCGCCAGCAGCTTTGGGACTAGCGGGTCTTCCCAGTTCTTC
>-|TRBD2|TRBJ2-3|TRBV25-1
CASSAGLGGVDTQYF
TGTGCCAGCAGTGCCGGACTTGGGGGGGTCGATACGCAGTATTTT
>-|-|TRBJ2-2|TRBV28
CASIQGGTNTGELFF
TGTGCCAGCATCCAGGGCGGGACGAACACCGGGGAGCTGTTTTTT
>-|-|TRBJ2-1|TRBV7-8
CASSLGTVNEQFF
TGTGCCAGCAGCTTAGGAACAGTTAATGAGCAGTTCTTC
>once|-|TRBJ2-7|TRBV3-1/TRBV3-2
CASSVGGEQYF
TGTGCCAGCAGCGTCGGGGGCGAGCAGTACTTC
>-|-|TRBJ2-7|TRBV5-1
CASRFGSSYEQYF
TGCGCCAGCCGGTTTGGGAGCTCCTACGAGCAGTACTTC
>-|-|TRBJ2-1|TRBV3-1/TRBV3-2
CASSQARGVNEQFF
TGTGCCAGCAGCCAGGCTCGGGGAGTCAATGAGCAGTTCTTC
>-|-|TRBJ2-7|TRBV9
CASSPGGGPYEQYF
TGTGCCAGCAGCCCCGGCGGGGGCCCCTACGAGCAGTACTTC
>-|TRBD2|TRBJ2-7|TRBV3-1/TRBV3-2
CASSQGGGPYEQYF
TGTGCCAGCAGCCAAGGGGGGGGTCCCTACGAGCAGTACTTC
>-|-|TRBJ2-3|TRBV6-5
CASRGGPGRQYF
TGTGCCAGCAGGGGGGGACCTGGTCGGCAGTATTTT
>-|TRBD1|TRBJ1-2|TRBV6-5
CASSPDRDRYGYTF
TGTGCCAGCAGCCCGGACAGGGACCGTTATGGCTACACCTTC
>few|-|TRBJ1-1|TRBV6-2/TRBV6-3
CASSGHQGAEAFF
TGTGCCAGCAGCGGACACCAAGGGGCTGAAGCTTTCTTT
>-|TRBD1|TRBJ1-2|TRBV2
CASKLTGRYYGYTF
TGTGCCAGCAAGTTGACAGGGCGATACTATGGCTACACCTTC
>few|TRBD1|TRBJ1-3|TRBV28
CASSLLDRVSGNTIYF
TGTGCCAGCAGTTTGCTGGACAGGGTCTCTGGAAACACCATATATTTT
>few|-|TRBJ1-2|TRBV6-5
CASCQGRSFYGYTF
TGTGCCAGTTGCCAGGGGCGCAGTTTCTATGGCTACACCTTC
>-|TRBD1|TRBJ2-7|TRBV7-8
CASSPWGQGNYEQYF
TGTGCCAGCAGCCCGTGGGGACAGGGCAACTACGAGCAGTACTTC
>-|-|TRBJ2-4|TRBV2
CASSSTGNIQYF
TGTGCCAGCAGTTCGACGGGGAACATTCAGTACTTC
>-|-|TRBJ2-3|TRBV3-1/TRBV3-2
CASSQGRDTQYF
TGTGCCAGCAGCCAGGGGCGGGATACGCAGTATTTT
>-|TRBD2|TRBJ2-2|TRBV6-5
CASTPGGVDTGELFF
TGTGCCAGCACCCCCGGGGGGGTGGACACCGGGGAGCTGTTTTTT
>-|TRBD1|TRBJ2-1|TRBV5-6
CASSSRDRGFNEQFF
TGTGCCAGCAGCTCCCGGGACAGGGGTTTCAATGAGCAGTTCTTC
>-|-|TRBJ1-2|TRBV7-9
CASSLDGNYGYTF
TGTGCCAGCAGCTTAGACGGGAACTATGGCTACACCTTC
>once|TRBD2|TRBJ2-4|TRBV5-8
CASSLGSSSGGNIQYF
TGTGCCAGCAGCTTGGGAAGCTCCAGCGGGGGAAACATTCAGTACTTC